This entry concerns a single TCR beta chain. Per the germline V gene, CDR1 is MDHEN and CDR2 is SYDVKM. The CDR3 length is 13 residues. Trimming stripped 7 bases from V and 2 bases from J, with 8 bases between. The sample belongs to a study of T cell changes during pregnancy in multiple sclerosis. The repertoire was sequenced with immunoSEQ multiplex PCR; TCRdb's copy has only in-frame clones and lacks some. Altogether 35,000 to 40,000 clones are present, about 90% being singletons, with the ten largest covering around 0.78%. The sample in question was CD4+ T cells from peripheral blood mononuclear cells, obtained in the third trimester of pregnancy. The chain joins TRBV28 to TRBJ2-2, with TRBD2 as a possible D gene (5 bases). The sequence derives from a female donor with multiple sclerosis, enrolled in a pregnancy study. CDR3 DNA sequence: TGTGCCAGCACCGGGGTAAACACCGGGGAGCTGTTTTTT. Encoded protein: CASTGVNTGELFF.